These 5 T cell receptor beta chains came from one sample sequenced in a study of T-cell memory formation after mild COVID-19. TCRdb re-analysed the 5' RACE reads in MiXCR, keeping a single row per CDR3 protein. The sample yields about 470,000 distinct CDR3 sequences, 25% seen once. The specimen was PBMCs or a T cell subset sorted from them (not recorded which). Receptors originate from an adult woman who had mild COVID-19 (a few samples of this study predate the infection). Cell type and time point are not known.

CDR3 DNA: TGTGCCAGCAGCCAAGATTTGGGACAGCTAGCTGGCTACACCTTC. It translates to CASSQDLGQLAGYTF. The rearrangement links TRBV4-2 to TRBJ1-2; 7 bases map to TRBD1. Per germline, CDR1 LGHNA and CDR2 YNFKEQ. The CDR3 is 15 residues long. Trimming at V came to 0 bases and at J to 7 bases, leaving 8 bases not matched to a gene.

This clonotype was seen more than once but under ten times. The chain is built from TRBV5-1 and TRBJ1-1, with D possibly TRBD1 on 6 matching bases. V dropped 2 bases and J dropped 1 base, with 9 bases sitting between them. Germline-derived CDR1 and CDR2 are SGHRS and YFSETQ. The CDR3 is 14 amino acids. The CDR3 DNA follows: TGCGCCAGCAGCTTCGCACAGGGGAACACTGAAGCTTTCTTT. It specifies CASSFAQGNTEAFF.

This clonotype showed up many times. The CDR3 sequence is CSARESGSLRVTGELFF. As DNA, the CDR3 is TGCAGTGCTAGAGAATCGGGCAGCCTACGTGTCACCGGGGAGCTGTTTTTT. The chain uses TRBV20-1 and TRBJ2-2; D is undetermined. The germline V gene encodes CDR1 DFQATT and CDR2 SNEGSKA (reference sequence). This CDR3 has 17 residues. Between the trimmed V and J ends, which lost 0 bases and 4 bases, there was a span of 18 bases.

The chain carries TRBV7-7 and TRBJ2-2, with TRBD2 identical over 9 bases. Germline V gene lookup returns CDR1 SSHAT and CDR2 FNYEAQ (reference sequence). After removal of 6 bases from V and 6 bases from J, the junction contained 14 bases not matched to a gene. This CDR3 region has 17 residues. The CDR3 sequence: CASSSLRNSGGSGELFF. The DNA for the CDR3 is TGTGCCAGCAGTTCATTAAGGAATAGCGGGGGCTCCGGGGAGCTGTTTTTT.

This chain connects TRBV4-1 to TRBJ1-6; TRBD1 might be the D (6 bases). CDR3 length equals 17 residues. Germline CDR1 and CDR2: MGHRA and YSYEKL. V was shortened by 6 bases and J by 7 bases, with 22 bases between the two germline ends. This CDR3 reads CASSLLYREGINSPLHF. CDR3 nucleotide sequence: TGCGCCAGCAGTTTACTGTACAGGGAAGGGATAAATTCACCCCTCCACTTT.